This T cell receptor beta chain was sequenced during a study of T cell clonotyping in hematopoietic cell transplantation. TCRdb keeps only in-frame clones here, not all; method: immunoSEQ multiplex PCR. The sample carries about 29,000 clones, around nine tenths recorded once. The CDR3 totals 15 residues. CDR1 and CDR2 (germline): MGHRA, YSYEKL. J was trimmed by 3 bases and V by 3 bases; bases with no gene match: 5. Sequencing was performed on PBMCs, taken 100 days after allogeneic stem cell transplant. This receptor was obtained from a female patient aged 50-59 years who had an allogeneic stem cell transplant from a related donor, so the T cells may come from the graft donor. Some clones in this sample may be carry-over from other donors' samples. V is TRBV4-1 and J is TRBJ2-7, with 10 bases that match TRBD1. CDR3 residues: CASSQRTGGFYEQYF. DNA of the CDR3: TGCGCCAGCAGCCAGCGGACAGGGGGATTCTACGAGCAGTACTTC.